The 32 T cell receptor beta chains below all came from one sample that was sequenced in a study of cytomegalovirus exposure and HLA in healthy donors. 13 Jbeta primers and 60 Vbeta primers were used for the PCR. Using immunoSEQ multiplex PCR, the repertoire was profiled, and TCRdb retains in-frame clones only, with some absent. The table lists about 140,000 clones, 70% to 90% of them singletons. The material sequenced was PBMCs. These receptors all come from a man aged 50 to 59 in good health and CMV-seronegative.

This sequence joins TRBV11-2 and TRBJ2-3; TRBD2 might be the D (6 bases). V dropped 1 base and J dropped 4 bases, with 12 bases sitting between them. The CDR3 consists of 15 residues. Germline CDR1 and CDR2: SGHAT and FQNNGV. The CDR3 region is CASSLALGEADTQYF. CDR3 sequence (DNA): TGTGCCAGCAGCTTAGCTCTGGGGGAGGCAGATACGCAGTATTTT.

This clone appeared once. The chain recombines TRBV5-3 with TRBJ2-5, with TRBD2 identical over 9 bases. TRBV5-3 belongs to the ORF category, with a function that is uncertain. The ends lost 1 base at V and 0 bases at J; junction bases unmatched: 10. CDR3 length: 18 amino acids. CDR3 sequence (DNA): TGTGCCAGAAGCTTGTGCCATCGAAGCGGGGGGTACCAAGAGACCCAGTACTTC. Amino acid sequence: CARSLCHRSGGYQETQYF.

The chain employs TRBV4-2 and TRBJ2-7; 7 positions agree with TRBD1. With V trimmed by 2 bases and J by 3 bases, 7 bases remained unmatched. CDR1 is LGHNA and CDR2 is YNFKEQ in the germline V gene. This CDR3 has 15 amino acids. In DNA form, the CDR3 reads TGTGCCAGCAGCCAAAGGCCCCGGGACAGCTACGAGCAGTACTTC. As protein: CASSQRPRDSYEQYF.

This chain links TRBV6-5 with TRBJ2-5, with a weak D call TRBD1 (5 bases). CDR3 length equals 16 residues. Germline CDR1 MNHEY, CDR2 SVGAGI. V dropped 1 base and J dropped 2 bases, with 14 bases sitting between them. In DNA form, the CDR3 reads TGTGCCAGCAGTTACTTAAAAATACAGGCTCAAGAGACCCAGTACTTC. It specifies CASSYLKIQAQETQYF.

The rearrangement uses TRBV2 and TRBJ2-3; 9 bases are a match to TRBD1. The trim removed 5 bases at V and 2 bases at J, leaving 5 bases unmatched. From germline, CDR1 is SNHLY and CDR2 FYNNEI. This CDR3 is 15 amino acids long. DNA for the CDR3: TGTGCCAGCAGTCGGGACAGGGCCTACACAGATACGCAGTATTTT. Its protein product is CASSRDRAYTDTQYF.

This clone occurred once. The CDR3 loop is CAGSTSAGEETQYF. The CDR3 bases are TGTGCCGGATCGACTAGCGCTGGGGAGGAGACCCAGTACTTC. V gene TRBV28 combines with J gene TRBJ2-5, with 8 bases matching TRBD2. In germline, CDR1 is MDHEN, CDR2 SYDVKM. J lost 5 bases, V lost 11 bases, and 13 bases had no gene match. CDR3 length: 14 amino acids.

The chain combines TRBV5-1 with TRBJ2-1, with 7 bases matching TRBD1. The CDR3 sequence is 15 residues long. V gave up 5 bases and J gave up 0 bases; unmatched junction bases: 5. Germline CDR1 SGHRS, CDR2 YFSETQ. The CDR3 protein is CASSPSGGSYNEQFF. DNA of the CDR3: TGCGCCAGCAGTCCCTCAGGGGGCTCCTACAATGAGCAGTTCTTC.

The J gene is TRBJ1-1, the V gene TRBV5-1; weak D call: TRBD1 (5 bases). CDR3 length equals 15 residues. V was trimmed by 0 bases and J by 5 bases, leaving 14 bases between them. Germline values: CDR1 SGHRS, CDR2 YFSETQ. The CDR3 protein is CASSLAVGGRTEAFF. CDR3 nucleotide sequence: TGCGCCAGCAGCTTGGCCGTGGGGGGAAGGACTGAAGCTTTCTTT.

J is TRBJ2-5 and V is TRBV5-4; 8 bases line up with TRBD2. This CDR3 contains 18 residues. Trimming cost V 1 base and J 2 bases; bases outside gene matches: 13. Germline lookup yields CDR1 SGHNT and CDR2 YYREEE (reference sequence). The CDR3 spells CASSLISQRGTGQETQYF. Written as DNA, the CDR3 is TGTGCCAGCAGCTTGATCTCCCAGCGGGGGACGGGACAAGAGACCCAGTACTTC.

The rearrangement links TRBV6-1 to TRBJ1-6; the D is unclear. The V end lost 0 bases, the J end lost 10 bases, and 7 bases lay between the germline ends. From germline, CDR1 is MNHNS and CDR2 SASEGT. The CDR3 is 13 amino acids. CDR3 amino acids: CASSEAGPSPLHF. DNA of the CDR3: TGTGCCAGCAGTGAAGCTGGGCCGTCACCCCTCCACTTT.

DNA of the CDR3: TGTGCCAGCTCGCCGACAGCTGATATAGACACCGGGGAGCTGTTTTTT. It translates to CASSPTADIDTGELFF. The V gene is TRBV18, the J gene TRBJ2-2; the D gene is possibly TRBD1 (5 bases). V gave up 6 bases and J gave up 3 bases, with 17 bases separating them. Germline values: CDR1 KGHSH, CDR2 LQKENI. The CDR3 length is 16 residues. Together with reference TRBV18 and TRBJ2-2, the CDR3 gives the full variable domain: NAGVMQNPRHLVRRRGQEARLRCSPMKGHSHVYWYRQLPEEGLKFMVYLQKENIIDESGMPKERFSAEFPKEGPSILRIQQVVRGDSAAYFCASSPTADIDTGELFFGEGSRLTVL.

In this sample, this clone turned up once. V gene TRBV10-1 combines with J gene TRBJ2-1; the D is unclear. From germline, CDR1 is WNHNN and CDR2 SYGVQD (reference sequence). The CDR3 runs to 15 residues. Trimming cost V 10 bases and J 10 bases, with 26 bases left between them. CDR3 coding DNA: TGCGCCACGCATCACTTTGGCCCGAGACACGTGGAGCAGTTCTTC. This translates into CATHHFGPRHVEQFF.

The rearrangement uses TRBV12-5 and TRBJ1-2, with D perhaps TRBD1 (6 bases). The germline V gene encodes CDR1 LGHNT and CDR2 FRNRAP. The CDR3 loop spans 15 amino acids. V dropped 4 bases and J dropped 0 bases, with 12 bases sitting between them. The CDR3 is CASGSRTVSNYGYTF. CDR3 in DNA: TGTGCTAGTGGTTCTCGGACAGTCTCTAACTATGGCTACACCTTC. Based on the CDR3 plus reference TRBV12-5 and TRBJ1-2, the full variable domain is DARVTQTPRHKVTEMGQEVTMRCQPILGHNTVFWYRQTMMQGLELLAYFRNRAPLDDSGMPKDRFSAEMPDATLATLKIQPSEPRDSAVYFCASGSRTVSNYGYTFGSGTRLTVV.

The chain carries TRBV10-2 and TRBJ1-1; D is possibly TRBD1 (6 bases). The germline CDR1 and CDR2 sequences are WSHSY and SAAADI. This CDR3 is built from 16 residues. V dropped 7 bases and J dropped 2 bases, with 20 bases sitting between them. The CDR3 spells CASIDKTGTLNTEAFF. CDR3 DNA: TGCGCCAGCATCGATAAAACCGGGACATTAAACACTGAAGCTTTCTTT.

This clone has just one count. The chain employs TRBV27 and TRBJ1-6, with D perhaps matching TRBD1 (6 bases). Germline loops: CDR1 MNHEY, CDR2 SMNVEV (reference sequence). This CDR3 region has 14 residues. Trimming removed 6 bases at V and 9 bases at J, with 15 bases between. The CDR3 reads CASSEQGRSSPLHF. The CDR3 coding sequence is TGTGCCAGCAGCGAACAGGGTCGGAGTTCACCCCTCCACTTT.

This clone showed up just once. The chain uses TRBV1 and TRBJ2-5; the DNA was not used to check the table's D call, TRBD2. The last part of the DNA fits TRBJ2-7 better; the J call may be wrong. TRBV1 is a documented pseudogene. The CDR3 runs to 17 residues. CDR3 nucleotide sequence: TGCACCAGCAACCACGGGACTAGCGGAAACTTTTTGTACGAGCAGTACTTC. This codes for CTSNHGTSGNFLYEQYF.

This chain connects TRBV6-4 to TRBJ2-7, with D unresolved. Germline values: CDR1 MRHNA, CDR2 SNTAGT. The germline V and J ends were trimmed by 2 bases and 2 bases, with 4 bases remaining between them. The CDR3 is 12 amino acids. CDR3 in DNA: TGTGCCAGCAGTGACCAGACCTACGAGCAGTACTTC. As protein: CASSDQTYEQYF.

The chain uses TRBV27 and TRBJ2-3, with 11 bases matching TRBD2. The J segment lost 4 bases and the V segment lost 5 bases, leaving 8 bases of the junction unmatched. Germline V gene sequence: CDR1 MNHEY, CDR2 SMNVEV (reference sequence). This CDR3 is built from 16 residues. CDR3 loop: CASSIDSGRASDTQYF. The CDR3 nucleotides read TGTGCCAGCAGTATAGATAGCGGGAGGGCCTCAGATACGCAGTATTTT.

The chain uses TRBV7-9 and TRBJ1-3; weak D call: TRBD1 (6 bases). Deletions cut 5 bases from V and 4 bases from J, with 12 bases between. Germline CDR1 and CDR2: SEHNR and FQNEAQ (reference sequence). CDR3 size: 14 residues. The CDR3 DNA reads TGTGCCAGCAGCCCGGCAGGGGCAGGAAACACCATATATTTT. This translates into CASSPAGAGNTIYF.

The CDR3 region has the DNA TGTGCCAGCAGCTTGGTGGACAGGAGCACCTACGAGCAGTACTTC. Its protein is CASSLVDRSTYEQYF. V and J are TRBV5-4 and TRBJ2-7, with TRBD1 matching over 7 bases. The CDR3 consists of 15 residues. Germline-derived CDR1 and CDR2 are SGHNT and YYREEE (reference sequence). The trim removed 0 bases at V and 2 bases at J, leaving 5 bases unmatched.

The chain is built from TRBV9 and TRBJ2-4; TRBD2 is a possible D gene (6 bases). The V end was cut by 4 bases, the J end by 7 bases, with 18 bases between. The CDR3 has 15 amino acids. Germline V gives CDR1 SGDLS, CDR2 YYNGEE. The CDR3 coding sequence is TGTGCCAGCAGCTTCCGTCCCGAACGGGGGAACATTCAGTACTTC. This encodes CASSFRPERGNIQYF.

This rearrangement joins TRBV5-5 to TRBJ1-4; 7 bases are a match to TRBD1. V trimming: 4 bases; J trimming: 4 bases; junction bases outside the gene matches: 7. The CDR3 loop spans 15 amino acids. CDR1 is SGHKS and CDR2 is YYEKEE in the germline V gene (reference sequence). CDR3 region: CASSPRQGLNEKLFF. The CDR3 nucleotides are TGTGCCAGCAGCCCCAGACAGGGTCTTAATGAAAAACTGTTTTTT. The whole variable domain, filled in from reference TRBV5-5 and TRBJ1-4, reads DAGVTQSPTHLIKTRGQQVTLRCSPISGHKSVSWYQQVLGQGPQFIFQYYEKEERGRGNFPDRFSARQFPNYSSELNVNALLLGDSALYLCASSPRQGLNEKLFFGSGTQLSVL.

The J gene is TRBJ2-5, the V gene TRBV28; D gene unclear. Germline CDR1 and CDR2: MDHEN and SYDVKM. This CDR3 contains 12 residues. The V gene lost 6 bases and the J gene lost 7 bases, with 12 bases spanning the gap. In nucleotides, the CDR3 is TGTGCCAGCAGCCCCCCCCGCGGGACCCAGTACTTC. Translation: CASSPPRGTQYF. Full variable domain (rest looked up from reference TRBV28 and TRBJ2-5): DVKVTQSSRYLVKRTGEKVFLECVQDMDHENMFWYRQDPGLGLRLIYFSYDVKMKEKGDIPEGYSVSREKKERFSLILESASTNQTSMYLCASSPPRGTQYFGPGTRLLVL.

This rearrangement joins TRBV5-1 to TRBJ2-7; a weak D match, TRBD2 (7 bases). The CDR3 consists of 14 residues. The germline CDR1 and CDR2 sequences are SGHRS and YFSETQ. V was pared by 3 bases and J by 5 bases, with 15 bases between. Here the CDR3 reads CASSWGGTLNEQYF. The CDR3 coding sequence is TGCGCCAGCAGCTGGGGGGGGACACTCAACGAGCAGTACTTC.

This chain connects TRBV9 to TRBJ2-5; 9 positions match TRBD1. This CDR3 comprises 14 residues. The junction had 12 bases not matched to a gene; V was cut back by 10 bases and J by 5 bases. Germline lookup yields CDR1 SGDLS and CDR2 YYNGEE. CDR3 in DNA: TGTGCCTCCTCAGACCGGGACAGGGAGGAGACCCAGTACTTC. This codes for CASSDRDREETQYF. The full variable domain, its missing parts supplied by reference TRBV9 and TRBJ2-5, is DSGVTQTPKHLITATGQRVTLRCSPRSGDLSVYWYQQSLDQGLQFLIQYYNGEERAKGNILERFSAQQFPDLHSELNLSSLELGDSALYFCASSDRDREETQYFGPGTRLLVL.

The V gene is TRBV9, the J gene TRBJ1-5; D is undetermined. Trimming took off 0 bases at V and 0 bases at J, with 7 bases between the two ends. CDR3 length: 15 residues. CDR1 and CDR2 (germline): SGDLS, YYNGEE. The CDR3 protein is CASSVVANSNQPQHF. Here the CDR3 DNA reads TGTGCCAGCAGCGTAGTGGCCAATAGCAATCAGCCCCAGCATTTT.

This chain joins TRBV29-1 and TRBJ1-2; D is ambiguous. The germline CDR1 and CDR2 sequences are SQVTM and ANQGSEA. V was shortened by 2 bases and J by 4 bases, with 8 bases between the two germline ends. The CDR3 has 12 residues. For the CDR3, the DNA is TGCAGCGTTGAAACAGACCTCTATGGCTACACCTTC. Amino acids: CSVETDLYGYTF.

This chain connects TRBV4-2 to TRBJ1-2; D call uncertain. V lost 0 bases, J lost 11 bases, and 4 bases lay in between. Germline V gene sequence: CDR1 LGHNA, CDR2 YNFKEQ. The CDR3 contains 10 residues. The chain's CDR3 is CASSQETYTF. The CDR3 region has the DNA TGTGCCAGCAGCCAAGAAACATACACCTTC.

The CDR3 DNA reads as TGCGCCAGCAGCTTGACCGCCCGGACAGGCCTATACGCCAATGAGCAGTTCTTC. Translation: CASSLTARTGLYANEQFF. The genes are TRBV5-1 and TRBJ2-1; 7 positions agree with TRBD1. In germline, CDR1 is SGHRS, CDR2 YFSETQ. V was pared by 1 base and J by 6 bases, with 16 bases of the junction left unmatched. There are 18 residues in the CDR3. The full variable domain, in which reference TRBV5-1 and TRBJ2-1 provide the parts outside the CDR3, is KAGVTQTPRYLIKTRGQQVTLSCSPISGHRSVSWYQQTPGQGLQFLFEYFSETQRNKGNFPGRFSGRQFSNSRSEMNVSTLELGDSALYLCASSLTARTGLYANEQFFGPGTRLTVL.

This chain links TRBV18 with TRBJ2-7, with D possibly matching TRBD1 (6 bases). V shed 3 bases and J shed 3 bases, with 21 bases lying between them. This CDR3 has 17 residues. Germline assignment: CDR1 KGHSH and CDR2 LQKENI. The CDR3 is CASSPAFLRDTGYEQYF. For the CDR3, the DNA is TGTGCCAGCTCACCCGCGTTTTTGAGGGACACAGGCTACGAGCAGTACTTC.

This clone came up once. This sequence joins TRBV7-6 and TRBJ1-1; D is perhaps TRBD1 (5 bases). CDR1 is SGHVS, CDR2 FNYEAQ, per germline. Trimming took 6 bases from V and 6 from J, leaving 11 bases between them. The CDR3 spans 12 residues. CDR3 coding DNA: TGTGCCAGCAGGGGTCCAGGGTCTGAAGCTTTCTTT. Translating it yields CASRGPGSEAFF.

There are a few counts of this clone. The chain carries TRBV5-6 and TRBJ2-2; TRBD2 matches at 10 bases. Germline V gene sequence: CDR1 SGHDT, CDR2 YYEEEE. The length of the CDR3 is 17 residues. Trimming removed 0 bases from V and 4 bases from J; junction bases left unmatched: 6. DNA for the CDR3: TGTGCCAGCAGCTTGGGACTAGCGGGTTCGAGCACCGGGGAGCTGTTTTTT. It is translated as CASSLGLAGSSTGELFF.